The clone carrying this T cell receptor (beta chain) came up a few times. Its matching antigen is unknown. This sample is drawn from a study of post-analysis software for immune sequencing data. Study outcomes and limitations: About five TRBV segments, including TRBV5-6, TRBV5-1 and TRBV20-1, were more frequent in patients than controls. Controls had significantly higher normalized Chao1 diversity than multiple sclerosis patients.

Each TCR beta cDNA library carried unique molecular identifiers. T cells numbering roughly 0.95 to 11 million gave rise to around 500,000 cDNA molecules. TCRdb processed the PCR reads anew with MiXCR; each CDR3 protein has one entry. The sample contains about 760,000 distinct CDR3 sequences, roughly 30% of which appear only once. CDR1 is MNHEY, CDR2 SVGEGT, per germline. The length of the CDR3 is 17 residues. V dropped 6 bases and J dropped 3; count of bases not matched to a gene: 7. This sequence was found in a girl between 5 and 17 years old with multiple sclerosis. The sequenced sample consisted of blood. This chain links TRBV6-2 or TRBV6-3 with TRBJ2-1; the match to TRBD2 covers 14 bases. CDR3 in DNA: TGTGCCAGCAGCCCAGGGGGACTAGCGGGGGTCTACAATGAGCAGTTCTTC. Protein sequence: CASSPGGLAGVYNEQFF.